One and the same sample provided the 11 T cell receptor beta chains below, sequenced in a study of breast tumors, draining lymph nodes, adjacent tissues. TCRdb reprocessed the multiplex PCR reads via MiXCR and lists one record per CDR3 protein. The sample has tens of thousands of distinct CDR3 sequences; about 60% are singletons. The sample taken for sequencing was breast tumor tissue. Source of these receptors: a female donor with breast cancer. Some clones in this sample may be carry-over from other donors' samples.

This clonotype came up once. This CDR3 reads CASSLPGGPEDTQYF. DNA for the CDR3: TGTGCCAGCAGCTTGCCGGGGGGGCCGGAAGATACGCAGTATTTT. The genes are TRBV5-6 and TRBJ2-3; TRBD2 matches 8 bases. V dropped 1 base and J dropped 5; count of bases not matched to a gene: 6. The CDR3 length is 15 residues. Germline CDR1 SGHDT, CDR2 YYEEEE.

The chain has TRBV15 and TRBJ2-1; TRBD2 matches at 13 bases. The germline CDR1 and CDR2 sequences are LNHNV and YYDKDF (reference sequence). The length of the CDR3 is 16 residues. V gave up 1 base and J gave up 8 bases; unmatched junction bases: 5. CDR3 residues: CATSRGTSGSLDEQFF. CDR3 nucleotide sequence: TGTGCCACCAGCAGAGGGACTAGCGGGAGCCTGGATGAGCAGTTCTTC. Looking up the rest from reference TRBV15 and TRBJ2-1 gives the full variable domain: DAMVIQNPRYQVTQFGKPVTLSCSQTLNHNVMYWYQQKSSQAPKLLFHYYDKDFNNEADTPDNFQSRRPNTSFCFLDIRSPGLGDTAMYLCATSRGTSGSLDEQFFGPGTRLTVL.

The sample holds many counts of this clonotype. The chain recombines TRBV14 with TRBJ2-5, with 8 positions matching TRBD2. V trimming: 0 bases; J trimming: 5 bases; junction bases outside the gene matches: 26. The CDR3 has 22 residues. Germline V gene lookup returns CDR1 SGHDN and CDR2 FVKESK. The CDR3 spells CASSQDPILSRGSGDLRETQYF. The CDR3 coding sequence is TGTGCCAGCAGCCAAGATCCCATTTTGTCCCGGGGTAGCGGGGACCTTCGGGAGACCCAGTACTTC. The variable domain in full, with the rest retrieved from reference TRBV14 and TRBJ2-5, is EAGVTQFPSHSVIEKGQTVTLRCDPISGHDNLYWYRRVMGKEIKFLLHFVKESKQDESGMPNNRFLAERTGGTYSTLKVQPAELEDSGVYFCASSQDPILSRGSGDLRETQYFGPGTRLLVL.

This chain links TRBV19 with TRBJ1-2, with 7 bases matching TRBD1. V was clipped by 3 bases and J by 0 bases; unmatched bases: 4. This CDR3 contains 15 residues. The germline V gene has CDR1 LNHDA and CDR2 SQIVND (reference sequence). The CDR3 sequence is CASSIRQGANYGYTF. The DNA for the CDR3 is TGTGCCAGTAGTATTCGACAGGGTGCTAACTATGGCTACACCTTC.

The genes are TRBV6-2 or TRBV6-3 and TRBJ2-7; a weak D match, TRBD2 (6 bases). The V and J ends lost 3 bases and 6 bases respectively, with 18 bases between them. This CDR3 contains 15 residues. Germline loops: CDR1 MNHEY, CDR2 SVGEGT. The CDR3 is CASSYGESTEGEQYF. CDR3 coding DNA: TGTGCCAGCAGTTATGGAGAGTCGACGGAGGGCGAGCAGTACTTC.

CDR3 sequence reads: CASRTLLERRNTGELFF. The CDR3 nucleotides read TGTGCCAGCAGGACCCTTCTTGAGCGGAGGAACACCGGGGAGCTGTTTTTT. The chain employs TRBV2 and TRBJ2-2; the D gene is possibly TRBD2 (5 bases). The CDR3 sequence is 17 residues long. V was pared by 6 bases and J by 1 base, with 18 bases between. Germline loops: CDR1 SNHLY, CDR2 FYNNEI.

The chain couples TRBV2 to TRBJ1-2; D unresolved. CDR1 SNHLY and CDR2 FYNNEI come from the germline V gene. Between the trimmed V and J ends, which lost 1 base and 6 bases, there was a span of 12 bases. This CDR3 is built from 14 residues. The CDR3 region is CASSEEEWRHGYTF. The CDR3 coding sequence is TGTGCCAGCAGTGAAGAAGAATGGAGGCATGGCTACACCTTC.

The rearrangement joins TRBV20-1 to TRBJ2-1; D is unresolved. CDR3 size: 13 residues. V was cut by 5 bases and J by 2 bases, with 10 bases left in between. The germline CDR1 and CDR2 sequences are DFQATT and SNEGSKA (reference sequence). For the CDR3, the DNA is TGCAGTGCTCCGCAGAGTGCCTACAATGAGCAGTTCTTC. Translating it yields CSAPQSAYNEQFF.

The chain joins TRBV7-8 to TRBJ1-3; D is perhaps TRBD1 (6 bases). CDR1 and CDR2 (germline): SGHVS, FQNEAQ. V lost 5 bases and J lost 0, with 14 bases in between. The CDR3 has 16 residues. The CDR3 protein is CASSEQGMVSGNTIYF. CDR3 coding DNA: TGTGCCAGCAGCGAACAGGGAATGGTCTCTGGAAACACCATATATTTT.

In the case of this clonotype: Since the CDR3 does not end with the conserved phenylalanine or tryptophan, this likely comes from a read error. The genes are TRBV19 and TRBJ1-2; weak D call: TRBD1 (5 bases). CDR3 length: 16 amino acids. Germline V gives CDR1 LNHDA, CDR2 SQIVND (reference sequence). The V and J ends lost 6 bases and 1 base respectively, with 18 bases between them. The CDR3 sequence: CASRTGQAIRNYGYTS. CDR3 coding DNA: TGTGCCAGTAGAACCGGACAAGCTATACGTAACTATGGCTACACCTCC.

Turning to this clonotype: One end of the junction is discordant with germline, which a read error may explain. The chain has TRBV20-1 and TRBJ2-2; the match to TRBD2 covers 14 bases. CDR1 DFQATT and CDR2 SNEGSKA come from the germline V gene (reference sequence). This CDR3 is built from 16 residues. CDR3 sequence (DNA): TGCAGTGCTATGTGGACTAGCGGGAGGCGCACCGGGGAGCTGCTTTTT. Its protein product is CSAMWTSGRRTGELLF.